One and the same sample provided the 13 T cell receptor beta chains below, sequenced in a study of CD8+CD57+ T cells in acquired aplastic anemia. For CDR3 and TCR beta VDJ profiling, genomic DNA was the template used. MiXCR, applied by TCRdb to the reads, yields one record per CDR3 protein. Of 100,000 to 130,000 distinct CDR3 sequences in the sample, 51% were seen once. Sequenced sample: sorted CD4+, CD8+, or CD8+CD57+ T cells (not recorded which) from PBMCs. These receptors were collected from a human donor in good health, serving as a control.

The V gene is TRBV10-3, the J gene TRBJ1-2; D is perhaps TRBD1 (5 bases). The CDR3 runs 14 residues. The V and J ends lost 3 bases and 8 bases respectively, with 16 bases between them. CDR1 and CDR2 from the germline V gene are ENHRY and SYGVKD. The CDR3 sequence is CAISDPLRQGGYTF. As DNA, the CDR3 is TGTGCCATCAGTGATCCCCTCCGGCAGGGAGGCTACACCTTC.

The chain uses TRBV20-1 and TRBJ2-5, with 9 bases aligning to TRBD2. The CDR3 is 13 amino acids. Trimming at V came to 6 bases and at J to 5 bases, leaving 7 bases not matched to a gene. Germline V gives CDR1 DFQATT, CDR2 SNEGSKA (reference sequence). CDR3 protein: CSALLAGWETQYF. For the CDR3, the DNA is TGCAGTGCGCTTCTAGCGGGGTGGGAGACCCAGTACTTC.

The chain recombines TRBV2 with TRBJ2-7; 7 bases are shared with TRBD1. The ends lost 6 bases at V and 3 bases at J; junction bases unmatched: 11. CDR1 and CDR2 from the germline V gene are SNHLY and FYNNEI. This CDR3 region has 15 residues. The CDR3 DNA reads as TGTGCCAGCAGCCGGGACAGCGAGATTGGCTACGAGCAGTACTTC. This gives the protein CASSRDSEIGYEQYF. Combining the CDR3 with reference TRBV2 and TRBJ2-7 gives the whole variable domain EPEVTQTPSHQVTQMGQEVILRCVPISNHLYFYWYRQILGQKVEFLVSFYNNEISEKSEIFDDQFSVERPDGSNFTLKIRSTKLEDSAMYFCASSRDSEIGYEQYFGPGTRLTVT.

CDR3: CASSYVGAREQYV. CDR3 DNA: TGTGCCAGCAGTTACGTAGGGGCGCGGGAGCAGTACGTC. V usage is TRBV2 and J usage is TRBJ2-7, with a weak D call TRBD1 (5 bases). Germline V lookup: CDR1 SNHLY, CDR2 FYNNEI. The CDR3 length is 13 residues. The V and J ends lost 5 bases and 7 bases respectively, with 15 bases between them.

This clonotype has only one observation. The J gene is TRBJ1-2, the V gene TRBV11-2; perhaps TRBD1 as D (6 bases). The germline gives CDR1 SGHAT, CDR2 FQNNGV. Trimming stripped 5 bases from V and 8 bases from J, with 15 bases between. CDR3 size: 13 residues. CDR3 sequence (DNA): TGTGCCAGCAGCCCCCGGGGGGCGTTCGGCTACACCTTC. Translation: CASSPRGAFGYTF. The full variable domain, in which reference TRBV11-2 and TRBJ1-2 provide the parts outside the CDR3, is EAGVAQSPRYKIIEKRQSVAFWCNPISGHATLYWYQQILGQGPKLLIQFQNNGVVDDSQLPKDRFSAERLKGVDSTLKIQPAKLEDSAVYLCASSPRGAFGYTFGSGTRLTVV.

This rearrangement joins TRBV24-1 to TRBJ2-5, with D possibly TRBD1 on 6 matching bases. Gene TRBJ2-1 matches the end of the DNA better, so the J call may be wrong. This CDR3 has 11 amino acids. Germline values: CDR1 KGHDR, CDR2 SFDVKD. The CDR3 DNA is TGTGCCACCAACAGGGACAATGAGCAGTTCTTC. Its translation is CATNRDNEQFF.

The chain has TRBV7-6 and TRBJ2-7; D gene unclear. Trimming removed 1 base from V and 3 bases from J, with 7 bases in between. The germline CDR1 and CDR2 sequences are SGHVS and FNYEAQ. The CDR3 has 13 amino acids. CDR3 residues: CASSLGRNYEQYF. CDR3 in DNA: TGTGCCAGCAGCTTAGGGCGGAACTACGAGCAGTACTTC.

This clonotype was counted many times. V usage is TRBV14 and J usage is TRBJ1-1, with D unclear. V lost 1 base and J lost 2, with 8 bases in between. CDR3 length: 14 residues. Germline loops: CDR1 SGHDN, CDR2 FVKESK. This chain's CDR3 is CASSQVEYNTEAFF. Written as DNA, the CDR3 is TGTGCCAGCAGCCAAGTTGAATACAACACTGAAGCTTTCTTT.

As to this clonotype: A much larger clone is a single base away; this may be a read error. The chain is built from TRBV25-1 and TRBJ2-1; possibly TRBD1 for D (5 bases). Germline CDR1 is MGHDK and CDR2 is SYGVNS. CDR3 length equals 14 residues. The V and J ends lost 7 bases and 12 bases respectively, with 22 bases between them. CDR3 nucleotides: TGTGCCAGCAAACTCGACAGCCCCCGCCAGGGGCAGTTCTTC. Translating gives CASKLDSPRQGQFF. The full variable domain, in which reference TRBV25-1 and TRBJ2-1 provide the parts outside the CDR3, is EADIYQTPRYLVIGTGKKITLECSQTMGHDKMYWYQQDPGMELHLIHYSYGVNSTEKGDLSSESTVSRIRTEHFPLTLESARPSHTSQYLCASKLDSPRQGQFFGPGTRLTVL.

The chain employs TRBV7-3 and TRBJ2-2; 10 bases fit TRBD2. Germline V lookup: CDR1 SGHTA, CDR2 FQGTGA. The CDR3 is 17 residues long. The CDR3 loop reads CAEERGGLADFTGELFF. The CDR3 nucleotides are TGTGCGGAGGAGCGGGGGGGCCTTGCTGATTTCACCGGGGAGCTGTTTTTT.

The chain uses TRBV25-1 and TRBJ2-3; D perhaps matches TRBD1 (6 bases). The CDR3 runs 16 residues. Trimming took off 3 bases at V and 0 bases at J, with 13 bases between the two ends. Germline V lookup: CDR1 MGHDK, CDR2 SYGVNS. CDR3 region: CASSEWTVASTDTQYF. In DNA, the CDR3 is TGTGCCAGCAGTGAGTGGACAGTAGCTAGCACAGATACGCAGTATTTT.

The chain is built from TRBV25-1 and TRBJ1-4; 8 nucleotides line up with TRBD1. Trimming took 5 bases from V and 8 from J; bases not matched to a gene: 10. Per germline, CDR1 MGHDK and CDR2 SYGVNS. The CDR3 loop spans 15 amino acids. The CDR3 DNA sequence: TGTGCCAGCAGTACCACGACAGGGGTGTACGAAAAACTGTTTTTT. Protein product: CASSTTTGVYEKLFF. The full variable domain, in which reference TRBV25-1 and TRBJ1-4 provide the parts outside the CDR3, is EADIYQTPRYLVIGTGKKITLECSQTMGHDKMYWYQQDPGMELHLIHYSYGVNSTEKGDLSSESTVSRIRTEHFPLTLESARPSHTSQYLCASSTTTGVYEKLFFGSGTQLSVL.

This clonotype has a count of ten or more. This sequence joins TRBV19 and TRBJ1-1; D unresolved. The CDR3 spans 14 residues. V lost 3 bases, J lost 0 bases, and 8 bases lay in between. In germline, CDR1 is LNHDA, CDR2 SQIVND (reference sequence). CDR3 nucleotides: TGTGCCAGTAGTATTGGACTCATGAACACTGAAGCTTTCTTT. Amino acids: CASSIGLMNTEAFF. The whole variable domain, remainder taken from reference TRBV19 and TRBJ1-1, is DGGITQSPKYLFRKEGQNVTLSCEQNLNHDAMYWYRQDPGQGLRLIYYSQIVNDFQKGDIAEGYSVSREKKESFPLTVTSAQKNPTAFYLCASSIGLMNTEAFFGQGTRLTVV.